This T cell receptor (beta chain) emerged from a study of T cell changes during pregnancy in multiple sclerosis. The table came from immunoSEQ multiplex PCR; TCRdb's copy has only in-frame clones and leaves some out. This table holds 90,000 or so clones, approximately 90% found once. Germline V gene data show CDR1 as SQVTM and CDR2 as ANQGSEA. Trimming stripped 1 base from V and 4 bases from J, with 10 bases between. This CDR3 is 13 amino acids long. This sequence joins TRBV29-1 and TRBJ2-5; no clear D gene. The specimen comprised peripheral blood, sampled before pregnancy. The origin of this receptor is a female donor with multiple sclerosis, enrolled in a pregnancy study. CDR3 protein: CSVEGSTGETQYF. The CDR3 DNA reads as TGCAGCGTTGAAGGGAGCACGGGAGAGACCCAGTACTTC.